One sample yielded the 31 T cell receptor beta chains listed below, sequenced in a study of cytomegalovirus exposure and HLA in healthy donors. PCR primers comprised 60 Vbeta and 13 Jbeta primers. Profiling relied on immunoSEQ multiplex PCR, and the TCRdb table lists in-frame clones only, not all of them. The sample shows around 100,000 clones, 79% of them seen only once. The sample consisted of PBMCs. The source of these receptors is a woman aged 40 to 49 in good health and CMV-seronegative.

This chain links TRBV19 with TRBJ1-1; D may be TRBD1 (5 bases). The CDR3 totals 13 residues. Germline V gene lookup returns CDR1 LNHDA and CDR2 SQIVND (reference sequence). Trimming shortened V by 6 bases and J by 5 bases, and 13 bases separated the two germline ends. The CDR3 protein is CASRSRAVTEAFF. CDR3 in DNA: TGTGCCAGTAGATCCAGGGCAGTTACTGAAGCTTTCTTT.

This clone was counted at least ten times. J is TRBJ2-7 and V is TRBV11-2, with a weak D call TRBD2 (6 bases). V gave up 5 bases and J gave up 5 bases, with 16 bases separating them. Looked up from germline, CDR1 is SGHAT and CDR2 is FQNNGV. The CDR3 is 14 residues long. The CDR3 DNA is TGTGCCAGCAGCCCGCCGGAGGGAATCAACGAGCAGTACTTC. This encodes CASSPPEGINEQYF.

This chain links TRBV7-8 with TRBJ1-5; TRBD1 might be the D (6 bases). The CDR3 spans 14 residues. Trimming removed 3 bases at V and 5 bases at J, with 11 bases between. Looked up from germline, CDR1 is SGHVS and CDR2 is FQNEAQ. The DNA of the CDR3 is TGTGCCAGCAGCTTTACAGGGAGGGATCAGCCCCAGCATTTT. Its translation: CASSFTGRDQPQHF.

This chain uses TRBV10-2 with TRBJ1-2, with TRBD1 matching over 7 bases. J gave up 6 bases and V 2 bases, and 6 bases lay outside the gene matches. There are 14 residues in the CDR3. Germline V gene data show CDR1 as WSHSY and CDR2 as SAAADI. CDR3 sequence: CASSETTGKDGYTF. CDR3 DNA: TGCGCCAGCAGTGAGACGACAGGGAAGGATGGCTACACCTTC.

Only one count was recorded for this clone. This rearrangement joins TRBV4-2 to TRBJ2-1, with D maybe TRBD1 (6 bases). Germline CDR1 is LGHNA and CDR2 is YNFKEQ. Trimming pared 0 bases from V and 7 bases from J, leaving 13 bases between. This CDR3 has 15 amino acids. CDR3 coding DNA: TGTGCCAGCAGCCAAGAACAGGGCACGTGGAATGAGCAGTTCTTC. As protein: CASSQEQGTWNEQFF.

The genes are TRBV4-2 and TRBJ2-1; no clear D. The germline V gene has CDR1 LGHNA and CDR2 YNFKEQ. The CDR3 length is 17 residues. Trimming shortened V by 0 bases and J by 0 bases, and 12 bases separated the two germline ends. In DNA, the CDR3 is TGTGCCAGCAGCCAAGAGTCCTTAACGAGCTCCTACAATGAGCAGTTCTTC. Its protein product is CASSQESLTSSYNEQFF.

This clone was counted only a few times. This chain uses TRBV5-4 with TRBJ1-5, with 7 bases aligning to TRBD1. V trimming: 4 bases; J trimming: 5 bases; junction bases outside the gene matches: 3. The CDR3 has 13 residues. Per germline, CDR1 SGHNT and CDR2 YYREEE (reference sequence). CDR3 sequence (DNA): TGTGCCAGCAGCGAAGACAGGGATCAGCCCCAGCATTTT. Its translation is CASSEDRDQPQHF.

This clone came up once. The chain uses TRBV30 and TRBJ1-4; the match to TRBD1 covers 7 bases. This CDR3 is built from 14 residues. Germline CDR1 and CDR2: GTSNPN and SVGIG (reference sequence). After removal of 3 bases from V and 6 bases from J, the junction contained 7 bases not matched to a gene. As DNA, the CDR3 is TGTGCCTGGAGCCCAGACAGGGCCTATGAAAAACTGTTTTTT. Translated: CAWSPDRAYEKLFF. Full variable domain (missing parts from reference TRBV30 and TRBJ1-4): SQTIHQWPATLVQPVGSPLSLECTVEGTSNPNLYWYRQAAGRGLQLLFYSVGIGQISSEVPQNLSASRPQDRQFILSSKKLLLSDSGFYLCAWSPDRAYEKLFFGSGTQLSVL.

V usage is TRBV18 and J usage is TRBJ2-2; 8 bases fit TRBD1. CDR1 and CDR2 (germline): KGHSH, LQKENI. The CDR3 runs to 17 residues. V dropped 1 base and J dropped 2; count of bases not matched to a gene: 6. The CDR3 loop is CASSPLIGQGNTGELFF. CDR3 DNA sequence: TGTGCCAGCTCACCACTAATCGGACAGGGCAACACCGGGGAGCTGTTTTTT.

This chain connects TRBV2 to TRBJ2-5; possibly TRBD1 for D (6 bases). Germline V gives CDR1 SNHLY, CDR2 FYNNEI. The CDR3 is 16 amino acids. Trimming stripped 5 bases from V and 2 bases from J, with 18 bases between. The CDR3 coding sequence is TGTGCCAGCAGTCAGGGGACGCTACGAGAGCAAGAGACCCAGTACTTC. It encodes CASSQGTLREQETQYF.

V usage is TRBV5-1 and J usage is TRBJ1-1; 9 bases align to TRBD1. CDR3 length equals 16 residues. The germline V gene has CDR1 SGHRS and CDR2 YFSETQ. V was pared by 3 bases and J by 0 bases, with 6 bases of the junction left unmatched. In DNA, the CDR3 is TGCGCCAGCAGCTCCCGGACAGGGGACTTGAACACTGAAGCTTTCTTT. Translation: CASSSRTGDLNTEAFF. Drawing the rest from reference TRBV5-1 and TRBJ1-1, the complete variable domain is KAGVTQTPRYLIKTRGQQVTLSCSPISGHRSVSWYQQTPGQGLQFLFEYFSETQRNKGNFPGRFSGRQFSNSRSEMNVSTLELGDSALYLCASSSRTGDLNTEAFFGQGTRLTVV.

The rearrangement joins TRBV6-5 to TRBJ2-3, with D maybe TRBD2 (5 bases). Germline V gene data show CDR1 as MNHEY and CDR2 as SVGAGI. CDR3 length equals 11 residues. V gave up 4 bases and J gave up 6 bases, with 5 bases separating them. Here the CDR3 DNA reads TGTGCCAGCAGTTCGGGGGATACGCAGTATTTT. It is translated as CASSSGDTQYF.

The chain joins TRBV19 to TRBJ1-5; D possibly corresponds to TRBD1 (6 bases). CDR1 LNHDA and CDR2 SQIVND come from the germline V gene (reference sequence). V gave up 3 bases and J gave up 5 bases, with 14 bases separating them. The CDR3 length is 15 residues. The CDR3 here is CASSIQLAGDQPQHF. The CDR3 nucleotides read TGTGCCAGTAGTATCCAGCTAGCAGGGGATCAGCCCCAGCATTTT.

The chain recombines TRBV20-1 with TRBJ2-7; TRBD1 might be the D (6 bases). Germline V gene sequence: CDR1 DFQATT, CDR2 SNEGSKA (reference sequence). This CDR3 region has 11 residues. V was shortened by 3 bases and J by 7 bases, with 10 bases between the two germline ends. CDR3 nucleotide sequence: TGCAGTGCTAGGGGGGCTGGGGAGCAGTACTTC. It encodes CSARGAGEQYF.

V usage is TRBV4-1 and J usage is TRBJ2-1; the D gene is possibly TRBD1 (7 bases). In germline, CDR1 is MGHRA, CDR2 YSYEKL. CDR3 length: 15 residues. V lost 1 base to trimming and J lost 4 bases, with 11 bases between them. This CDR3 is CASSQGQGGYNEQFF. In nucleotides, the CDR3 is TGCGCCAGCAGCCAAGGACAGGGAGGTTACAATGAGCAGTTCTTC.

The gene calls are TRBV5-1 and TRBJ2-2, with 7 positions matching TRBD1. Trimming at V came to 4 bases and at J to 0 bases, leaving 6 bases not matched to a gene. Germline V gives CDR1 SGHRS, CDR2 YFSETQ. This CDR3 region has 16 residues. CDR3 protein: CASSKGGTSNTGELFF. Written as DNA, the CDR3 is TGCGCCAGCAGCAAAGGGGGCACTTCGAACACCGGGGAGCTGTTTTTT.

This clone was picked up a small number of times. The CDR3, as DNA: TGTGCCAGCAGCTTCGGGGGAACCGGTCAGCCCCAGCATTTT. It codes for CASSFGGTGQPQHF. This chain uses TRBV5-4 with TRBJ1-5, with D possibly TRBD1 on 5 matching bases. Trimming cost V 2 bases and J 6 bases, with 12 bases left between them. The germline gives CDR1 SGHNT, CDR2 YYREEE (reference sequence). This CDR3 contains 14 residues.

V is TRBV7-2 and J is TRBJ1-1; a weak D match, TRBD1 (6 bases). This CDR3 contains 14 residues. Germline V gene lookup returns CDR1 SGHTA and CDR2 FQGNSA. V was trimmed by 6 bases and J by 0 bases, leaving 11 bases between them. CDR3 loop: CASSRQVMNTEAFF. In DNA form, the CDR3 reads TGTGCCAGCAGTCGACAGGTGATGAACACTGAAGCTTTCTTT. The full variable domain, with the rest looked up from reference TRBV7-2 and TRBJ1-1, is GAGVSQSPSNKVTEKGKDVELRCDPISGHTALYWYRQSLGQGLEFLIYFQGNSAPDKSGLPSDRFSAERTGGSVSTLTIQRTQQEDSAVYLCASSRQVMNTEAFFGQGTRLTVV.

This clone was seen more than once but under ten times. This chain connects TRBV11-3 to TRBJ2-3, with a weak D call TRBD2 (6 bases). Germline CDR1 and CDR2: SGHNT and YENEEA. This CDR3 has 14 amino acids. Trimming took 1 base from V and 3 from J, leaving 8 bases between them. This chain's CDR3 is CASSLGGTTDTQYF. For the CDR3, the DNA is TGTGCCAGCAGCTTAGGGGGGACTACAGATACGCAGTATTTT.

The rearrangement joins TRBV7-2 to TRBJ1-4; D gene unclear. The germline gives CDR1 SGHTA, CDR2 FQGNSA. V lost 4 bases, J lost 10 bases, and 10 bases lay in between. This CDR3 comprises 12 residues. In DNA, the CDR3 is TGTGCCAGCAGCTCGGGAGTCGGAAAACTGTTTTTT. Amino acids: CASSSGVGKLFF.

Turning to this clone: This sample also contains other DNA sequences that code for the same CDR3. CDR3 sequence: CASRSLEAPYEGTQYF. The DNA of the CDR3 is TGTGCCAGCAGGTCGCTTGAGGCCCCATATGAGGGTACGCAGTATTTT. The V call is TRBV2, the J call TRBJ2-3; D might be TRBD2 (5 bases). The CDR3 consists of 16 residues. V lost 6 bases, J lost 8 bases, and 24 bases lay in between. Germline CDR1 reads SNHLY; CDR2 reads FYNNEI.

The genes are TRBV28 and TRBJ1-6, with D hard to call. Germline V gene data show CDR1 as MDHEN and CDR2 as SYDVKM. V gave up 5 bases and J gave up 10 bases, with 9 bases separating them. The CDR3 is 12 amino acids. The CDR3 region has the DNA TGTGCCAGCAGTCCCCCCCTCTCACCCCTCCACTTT. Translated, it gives CASSPPLSPLHF.

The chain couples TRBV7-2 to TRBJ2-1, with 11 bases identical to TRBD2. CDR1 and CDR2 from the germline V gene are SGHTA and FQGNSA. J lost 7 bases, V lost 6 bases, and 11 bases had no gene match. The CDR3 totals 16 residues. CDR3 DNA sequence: TGTGCCAGCAGTGAGACTAGCGGGGCGGGATTTAATGAGCAGTTCTTC. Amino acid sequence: CASSETSGAGFNEQFF.

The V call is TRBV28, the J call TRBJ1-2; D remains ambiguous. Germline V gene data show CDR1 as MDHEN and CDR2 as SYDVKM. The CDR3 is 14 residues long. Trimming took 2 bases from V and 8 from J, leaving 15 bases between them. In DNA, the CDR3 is TGTGCCAGCAGTTTACAGCGGGGATTAAGGGGCTACACCTTC. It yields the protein CASSLQRGLRGYTF.

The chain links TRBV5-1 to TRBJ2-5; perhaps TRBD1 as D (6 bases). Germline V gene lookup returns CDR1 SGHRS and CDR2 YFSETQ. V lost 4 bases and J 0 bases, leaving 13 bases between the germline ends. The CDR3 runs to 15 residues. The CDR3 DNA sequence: TGCGCCAGCAGCAAAGGACAGAATTACCAAGAGACCCAGTACTTC. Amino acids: CASSKGQNYQETQYF. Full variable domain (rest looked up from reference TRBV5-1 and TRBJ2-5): KAGVTQTPRYLIKTRGQQVTLSCSPISGHRSVSWYQQTPGQGLQFLFEYFSETQRNKGNFPGRFSGRQFSNSRSEMNVSTLELGDSALYLCASSKGQNYQETQYFGPGTRLLVL.

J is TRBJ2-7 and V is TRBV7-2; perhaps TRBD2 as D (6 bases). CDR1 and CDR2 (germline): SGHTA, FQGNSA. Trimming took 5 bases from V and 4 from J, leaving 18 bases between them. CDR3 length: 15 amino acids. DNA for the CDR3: TGTGCCAGCAGCGGGGGGAGCAGGCCCAGTTACGAGCAGTACTTC. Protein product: CASSGGSRPSYEQYF.

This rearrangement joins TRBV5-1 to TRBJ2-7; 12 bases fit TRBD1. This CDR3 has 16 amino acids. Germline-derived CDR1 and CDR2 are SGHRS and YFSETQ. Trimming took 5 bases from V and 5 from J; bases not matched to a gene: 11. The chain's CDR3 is CASSTAPGQGADEQYF. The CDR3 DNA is TGCGCCAGCAGTACAGCTCCGGGACAGGGGGCAGACGAGCAGTACTTC.

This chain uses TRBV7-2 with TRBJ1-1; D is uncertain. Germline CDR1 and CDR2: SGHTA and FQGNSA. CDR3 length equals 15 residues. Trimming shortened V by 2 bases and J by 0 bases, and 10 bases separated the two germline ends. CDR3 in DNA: TGTGCCAGCAGCTTAAACGGTCCCATGAACACTGAAGCTTTCTTT. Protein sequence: CASSLNGPMNTEAFF.

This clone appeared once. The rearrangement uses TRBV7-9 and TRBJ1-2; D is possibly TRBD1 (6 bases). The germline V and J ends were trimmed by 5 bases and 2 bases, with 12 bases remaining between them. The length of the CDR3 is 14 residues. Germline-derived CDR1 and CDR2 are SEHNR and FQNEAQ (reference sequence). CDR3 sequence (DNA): TGTGCCAGCAGCCCTTCAACAGGGAACTATGGCTACACCTTC. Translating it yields CASSPSTGNYGYTF.

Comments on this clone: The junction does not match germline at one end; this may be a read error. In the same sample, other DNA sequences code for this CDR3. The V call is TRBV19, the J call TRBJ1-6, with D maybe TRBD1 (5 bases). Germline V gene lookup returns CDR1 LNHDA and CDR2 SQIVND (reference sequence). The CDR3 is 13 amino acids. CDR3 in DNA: TGTGCCAGTAGTGAAGACAGACATTCACCCCTCCATTTT. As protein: CASSEDRHSPLHF.

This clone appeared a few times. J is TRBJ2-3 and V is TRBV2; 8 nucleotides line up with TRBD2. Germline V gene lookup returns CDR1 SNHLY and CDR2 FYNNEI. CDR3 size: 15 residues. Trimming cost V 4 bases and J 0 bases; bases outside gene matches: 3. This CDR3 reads CASSAERGSTDTQYF. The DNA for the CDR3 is TGTGCCAGCAGTGCGGAGCGGGGGAGCACAGATACGCAGTATTTT.